This is a list of T cell receptor beta chains from one sample in a study of shared clonotypes between healthy human individuals. The assay was immunoSEQ multiplex PCR, and TCRdb's table has in-frame clones only and misses some. The sample contains about 2.3 million clones, over 90% of which appear only once. Sequencing used naive CD4+ T cells from PBMCs. Receptors originate from a man between 18 and 35 years old in good health. Some clones in this sample may be carry-over from other donors' samples. Each CDR3 is given with its conserved first and last residue. Each record gives: V gene, J gene, clone size, D gene, CDR3 protein, CDR3 DNA. A D gene is named only where the DNA matches it firmly. The size entry is marked missing in some rows and otherwise reads once, few, many or a size class.

>TRBV6-6|TRBJ1-1|-|TRBD1
CADRDRNKGTEAFF
TGTGCCGACCGGGACAGAAACAAAGGGACTGAAGCTTTCTTT
>TRBV6-5|TRBJ1-1|-|-
CASSYESWSTEAFF
TGTGCCAGCAGTTACGAGAGTTGGAGCACTGAAGCTTTCTTT
>TRBV27|TRBJ2-7|-|-
CARPPTPAGHYEQYF
TGTGCCCGTCCACCGACCCCAGCGGGACACTACGAGCAGTACTTC
>TRBV27|TRBJ2-1|-|TRBD2
CASTTLGLAGENEQFF
TGTGCCAGTACTACTCTGGGACTAGCGGGAGAAAATGAGCAGTTCTTC
>TRBV5-1|TRBJ2-5|-|-
CASSATPGPETQYF
TGCGCCAGCAGCGCCACGCCGGGCCCAGAGACCCAGTACTTC
>TRBV4-2|TRBJ2-5|-|TRBD2
CASSQLAAAETQYF
TGTGCCAGCAGCCAACTAGCGGCGGCAGAGACCCAGTACTTC
>TRBV6-1|TRBJ2-7|-|TRBD2
CASRAGGPPYEQYF
TGTGCCAGCCGAGCGGGAGGGCCTCCCTACGAGCAGTACTTC
>TRBV5-4|TRBJ2-7|-|TRBD1
CASGRTGDTYEQYF
TGTGCCAGCGGCAGGACAGGTGACACCTACGAGCAGTACTTC
>TRBV19|TRBJ2-6|-|-
CASSIGTTGRILTF
TGTGCCAGTAGTATCGGCACGACGGGACGGATCCTGACTTTC
>TRBV5-1|TRBJ1-1|-|-
CASSLRGGMNTEAFF
TGCGCCAGCAGCTTGAGAGGGGGGATGAACACTGAAGCTTTCTTT
>TRBV28|TRBJ1-4|once|-
CASSRRNEKLFF
TGTGCCAGCAGTAGAAGGAATGAAAAACTGTTTTTT
>TRBV28|TRBJ2-3|-|-
CASSSGSTAGITDTQYF
TGTGCCAGCAGTTCAGGGAGCACTGCGGGCATCACAGATACGCAGTATTTT
>TRBV19|TRBJ1-4|-|-
CASSMDPVGGLMFF
TGTGCCAGTAGTATGGATCCTGTCGGGGGATTGATGTTTTTT
>TRBV29-1|TRBJ1-4|-|-
CSVEDGGGKLFF
TGCAGCGTTGAAGATGGGGGGGGAAAACTGTTTTTT
>TRBV7-3|TRBJ2-1|-|TRBD2
CASSMTSEGVGEQFF
TGTGCCAGCAGCATGACTAGCGAGGGGGTGGGTGAGCAGTTCTTC
>TRBV7-9|TRBJ1-3|-|-
CASSSGTEGNTIYF
TGTGCCAGCAGCTCCGGGACCGAAGGAAACACCATATATTTT
>TRBV6-1|TRBJ2-3|-|-
CASTSGGTDTQYF
TGTGCCAGCACGTCAGGGGGCACAGATACGCAGTATTTT
>TRBV6-5|TRBJ2-7|once|TRBD2
CASRLGGFYEQYF
TGTGCCAGCAGATTGGGAGGGTTCTACGAGCAGTACTTC
>TRBV28|TRBJ2-1|once|TRBD2
CASSLLAGEKNEQFF
TGTGCCAGCAGTTTATTGGCGGGAGAGAAGAATGAGCAGTTCTTC
>TRBV10-3|TRBJ1-2|-|TRBD1
CAISESGQGGGYTF
TGTGCCATCAGTGAGTCGGGACAGGGTGGTGGCTACACCTTC
>TRBV11-2|TRBJ2-7|once|-
CASSLDGLTSYEQYF
TGTGCCAGCAGCTTAGATGGGCTCACCTCCTACGAGCAGTACTTC
>TRBV7-8|TRBJ1-5|-|TRBD1
CASSYAGTGNQPQHF
TGTGCCAGCAGTTATGCCGGGACAGGGAATCAGCCCCAGCATTTT
>TRBV20-1|TRBJ2-3|-|-
CSARVGYTQYF
TGCAGTGCTAGAGTGGGATATACGCAGTATTTT
>TRBV6-6|TRBJ1-4|-|-
CASSQRSGEKLFF
TGTGCCAGCAGTCAACGATCGGGGGAAAAACTGTTTTTT
>TRBV6-5|TRBJ2-3|-|TRBD2
CASSPLGTSGNTQYF
TGTGCCAGCAGCCCCCTGGGGACTAGCGGCAATACGCAGTATTTT
>TRBV4-3|TRBJ2-1|-|-
CASSQWGLASYNEQFF
TGCGCCAGCAGCCAATGGGGGCTAGCCTCCTACAATGAGCAGTTCTTC
>TRBV28|TRBJ1-1|-|-
CASSFVSRGNTEAFF
TGTGCCAGCAGTTTTGTGTCCCGAGGGAACACTGAAGCTTTCTTT
>TRBV5-4|TRBJ2-7|once|-
CASSRTGFYEQYF
TGTGCCAGCAGCCGGACGGGGTTCTACGAGCAGTACTTC
>TRBV29-1|TRBJ2-1|once|-
CSVEGGELAFRNEQFF
TGCAGCGTTGAAGGGGGCGAACTAGCTTTTCGGAATGAGCAGTTCTTC
>TRBV10-3|TRBJ1-1|-|TRBD1
CAISERTGGTEAFF
TGTGCCATCAGTGAGCGTACAGGGGGCACTGAAGCTTTCTTT
>TRBV7-6|TRBJ2-2|-|-
CASSLAEGAGELFF
TGTGCCAGCAGCTTGGCGGAGGGGGCCGGGGAGCTGTTTTTT
>TRBV7-2|TRBJ1-1|-|-
CASSFFRDTEAFF
TGTGCCAGCAGCTTCTTCAGAGACACTGAAGCTTTCTTT
>TRBV28|TRBJ1-2|-|-
CASSLSGGGYTF
TGTGCCAGCAGTTTATCGGGGGGTGGCTACACCTTC
>TRBV28|TRBJ1-1|few|-
CASNVHTEAFF
TGTGCCAGCAACGTCCACACTGAAGCTTTCTTT
>TRBV5-6|TRBJ2-7|-|-
CASSLGRYYEQYF
TGTGCCAGCAGCTTGGGACGGTACTACGAGCAGTACTTC
>TRBV28|TRBJ1-5|-|-
CASSLSGAVSNQPQHF
TGTGCCAGCAGTTTATCAGGTGCGGTGAGCAATCAGCCCCAGCATTTT
>TRBV5-1|TRBJ1-4|-|-
CASSGRGTNEKLFF
TGCGCCAGCAGCGGGCGTGGGACTAATGAAAAACTGTTTTTT
>TRBV27|TRBJ2-7|-|TRBD2
CASSAIKVPRGLAGLYYEQYF
TGTGCCAGCAGTGCCATCAAGGTCCCGAGAGGACTAGCGGGTTTGTACTACGAGCAGTACTTC
>TRBV30|TRBJ1-5|-|-
CAWSPLGTTTKPQHF
TGTGCCTGGAGCCCTCTTGGGACAACGACCAAGCCCCAGCATTTT
>TRBV29-1|TRBJ2-3|-|-
CSVVQLTDTQYF
TGCAGCGTTGTTCAGCTCACAGATACGCAGTATTTT
>TRBV28|TRBJ2-7|-|TRBD1
CATRSGGGRLEQYF
TGTGCCACCCGTTCAGGGGGCGGCAGGTTGGAGCAGTACTTC
>TRBV27|TRBJ1-1|-|-
CASSGGVGMNTEAFF
TGTGCCAGCAGTGGAGGGGTCGGCATGAACACTGAAGCTTTCTTT
>TRBV7-2|TRBJ1-2|-|-
CASSLGWAANYGYTF
TGTGCCAGCAGCTTAGGATGGGCAGCTAACTATGGCTACACCTTC
>TRBV9|TRBJ2-7|-|-
CASSRRGRSSYEQYF
TGTGCCAGCAGCAGAAGAGGGAGGAGCTCCTACGAGCAGTACTTC
>TRBV30|TRBJ1-4|-|-
CAWSVAEKLFF
TGTGCCTGGAGTGTCGCTGAAAAACTGTTTTTT
>TRBV2|TRBJ1-5|once|-
CASSGTGMGGQPQHF
TGTGCCAGCAGTGGAACAGGGATGGGAGGTCAGCCCCAGCATTTT
>TRBV2|TRBJ1-3|-|-
CASSDGGRGHAGNTIYF
TGTGCCAGCAGTGACGGGGGACGGGGACATGCTGGAAACACCATATATTTT
>TRBV5-6|TRBJ2-1|-|TRBD1
CASRLGTGIYNEQFF
TGTGCCAGCAGGCTCGGGACAGGGATTTACAATGAGCAGTTCTTC
>TRBV18|TRBJ2-2|-|TRBD1
CASSQQGVTGELFF
TGTGCCAGCTCACAACAGGGGGTCACCGGGGAGCTGTTTTTT
>TRBV7-2|TRBJ1-2|-|-
CASSLQGSGYTF
TGTGCCAGCAGCTTACAGGGGTCTGGCTACACCTTC
>TRBV7-3|TRBJ2-5|-|TRBD1
CASSDREETQYF
TGTGCCAGCAGCGACAGGGAGGAGACCCAGTACTTC
>TRBV2|TRBJ2-1|-|-
CASSEALRPLSSYNEQFF
TGTGCCAGCAGTGAAGCGCTTCGCCCCCTGTCATCCTACAATGAGCAGTTCTTC
>TRBV29-1|TRBJ1-2|-|-
CSDGGYGYTF
TGCAGCGACGGGGGCTATGGCTACACCTTC